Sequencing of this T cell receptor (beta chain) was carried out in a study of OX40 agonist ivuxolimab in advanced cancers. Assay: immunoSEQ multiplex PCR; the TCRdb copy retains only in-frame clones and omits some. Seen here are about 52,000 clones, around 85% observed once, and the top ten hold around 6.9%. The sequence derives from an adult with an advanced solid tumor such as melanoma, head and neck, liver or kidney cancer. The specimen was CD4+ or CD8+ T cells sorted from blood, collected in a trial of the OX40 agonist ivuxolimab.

The CDR3 bases are TGCAGCGTTTTACTGGACAGGGGCAGGGGTGAGCAGTTCTTC. It encodes CSVLLDRGRGEQFF. The chain joins TRBV29-1 to TRBJ2-1; TRBD1 matches 9 bases. With V trimmed by 5 bases and J by 9 bases, 11 bases remained unmatched. CDR3 length: 14 amino acids. CDR1 SQVTM and CDR2 ANQGSEA come from the germline V gene.